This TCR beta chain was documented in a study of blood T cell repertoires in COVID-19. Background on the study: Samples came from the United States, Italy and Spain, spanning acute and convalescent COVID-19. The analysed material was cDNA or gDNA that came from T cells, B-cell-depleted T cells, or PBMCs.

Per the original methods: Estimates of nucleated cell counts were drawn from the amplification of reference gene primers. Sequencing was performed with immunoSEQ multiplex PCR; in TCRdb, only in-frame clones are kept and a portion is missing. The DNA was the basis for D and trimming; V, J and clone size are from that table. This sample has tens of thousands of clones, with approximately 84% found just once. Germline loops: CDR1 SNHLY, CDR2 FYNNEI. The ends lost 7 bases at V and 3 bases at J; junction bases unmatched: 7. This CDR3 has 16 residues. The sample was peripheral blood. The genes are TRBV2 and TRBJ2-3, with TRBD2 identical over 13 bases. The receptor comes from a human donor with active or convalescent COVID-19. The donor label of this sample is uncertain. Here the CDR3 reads CASTRGLAGSTDTQYF. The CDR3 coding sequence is TGTGCCAGCACTAGGGGACTAGCGGGATCTACAGATACGCAGTATTTT.